The TCR beta chain under discussion was sequenced for a study of early T cells in non-severe SARS-CoV-2 infection. Across the study: Sequencing used unsorted whole-blood bulk RNA, so chains lack pairing. General observations from the study: Anti-spike CD8 responses were favored by VDJdb matching, which missed private and CD4 specificities.

Individual cDNA molecules each received unique molecular identifiers attached to them. TCRdb ran MiXCR on the 5' RACE reads and lists one entry per CDR3 protein. The table includes some 64,000 distinct CDR3 sequences, roughly a tenth detected once. Germline values: CDR1 KGHSH, CDR2 LQKENI. The CDR3 loop spans 17 amino acids. Deletions cut 2 bases from V and 1 base from J, with 17 bases between. This clonotype was detected ten times or more. Its antigen is as yet unknown. This receptor was obtained from an adult who was a healthcare worker with PCR-confirmed SARS-CoV-2 infection or an uninfected control (not recorded which). The J gene is TRBJ1-1, the V gene TRBV18; D might be TRBD1 (6 bases). The sequenced material came from whole blood. This CDR3 is CASSPFYGGPRNTEAFF. Written as DNA, the CDR3 is TGTGCCAGCTCACCATTCTACGGGGGGCCCAGGAACACTGAAGCTTTCTTT.